This T cell receptor beta chain was recorded in a study of T cells in Graves' hyperthyroidism and ophthalmopathy. This clonotype was counted many times. Amplification of TCR beta CDR3 regions was performed using RNA transcripts as template. HTBI primers drove first-round RT-PCR of the TCR CDR3. TCRdb independently ran MiXCR on the multiplex PCR reads; one entry per CDR3 protein. The sample shows 600,000 to 850,000 distinct CDR3 sequences, around 19% of them seen only once. CDR1 is LGHDT, CDR2 YNNKEL, per germline (reference sequence). V gave up 5 bases and J gave up 0 bases; unmatched junction bases: 1. The CDR3 sequence is 15 residues long.

The rearrangement joins TRBV3-1 to TRBJ2-7, with 13 bases aligning to TRBD2. This receptor was taken from a woman aged 45-65 years with Graves' hyperthyroidism that later progressed to Graves' ophthalmopathy. Source material: blood. The CDR3, as DNA: TGTGCCAGCAGCGGGACTAGCGGGATCTCCTACGAGCAGTACTTC. Protein: CASSGTSGISYEQYF.